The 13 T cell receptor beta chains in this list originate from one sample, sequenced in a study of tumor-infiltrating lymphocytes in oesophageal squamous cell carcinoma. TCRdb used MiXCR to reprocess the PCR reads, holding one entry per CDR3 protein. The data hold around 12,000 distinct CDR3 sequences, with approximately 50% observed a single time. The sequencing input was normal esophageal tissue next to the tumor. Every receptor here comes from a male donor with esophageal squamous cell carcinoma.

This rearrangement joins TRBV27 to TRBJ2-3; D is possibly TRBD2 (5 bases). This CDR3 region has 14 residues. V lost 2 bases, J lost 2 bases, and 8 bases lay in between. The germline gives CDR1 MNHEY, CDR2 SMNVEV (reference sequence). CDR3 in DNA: TGTGCCAGCAGTTTAGGCGGGTTCACAGATACGCAGTATTTT. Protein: CASSLGGFTDTQYF.

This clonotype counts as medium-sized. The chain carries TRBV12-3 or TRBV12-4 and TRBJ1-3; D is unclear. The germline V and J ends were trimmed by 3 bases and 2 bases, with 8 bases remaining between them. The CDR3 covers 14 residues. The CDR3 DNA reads TGTGCCAGCAGTTTCGTACAGACTGGAAACACCATATATTTT. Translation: CASSFVQTGNTIYF.

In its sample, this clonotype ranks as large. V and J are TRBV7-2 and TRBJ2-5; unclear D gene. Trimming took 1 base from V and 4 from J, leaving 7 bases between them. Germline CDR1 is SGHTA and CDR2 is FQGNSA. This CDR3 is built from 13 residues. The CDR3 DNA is TGTGCCAGCAGCTTAGGGGTCGGAGAGACCCAGTACTTC. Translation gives CASSLGVGETQYF.

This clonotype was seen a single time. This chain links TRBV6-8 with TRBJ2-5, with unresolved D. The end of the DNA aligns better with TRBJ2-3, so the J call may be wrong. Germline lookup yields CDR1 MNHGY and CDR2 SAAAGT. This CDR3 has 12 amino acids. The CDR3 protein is CASSYLGGSQYF. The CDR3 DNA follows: TGTGCCAGCAGTTATTTAGGCGGATCGCAGTATTTT.

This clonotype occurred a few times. CDR3 amino acids: CASSLEYGNEAFF. The CDR3 DNA reads as TGTGCCAGCAGCTTAGAGTACGGGAATGAAGCTTTCTTT. The V and J genes are TRBV7-8 and TRBJ1-1; no clear D gene. V gave up 1 base and J gave up 7 bases, with 10 bases separating them. The CDR3 is 13 amino acids. Germline V lookup: CDR1 SGHVS, CDR2 FQNEAQ.

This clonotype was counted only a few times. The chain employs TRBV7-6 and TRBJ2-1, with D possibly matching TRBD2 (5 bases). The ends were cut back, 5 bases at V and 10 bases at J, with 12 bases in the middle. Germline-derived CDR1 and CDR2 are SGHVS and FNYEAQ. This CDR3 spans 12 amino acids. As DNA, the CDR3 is TGTGCCAGCAGCATCTATCGCGGGGAGCAGTTCTTC. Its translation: CASSIYRGEQFF. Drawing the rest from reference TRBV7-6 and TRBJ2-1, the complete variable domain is GAGVSQSPRYKVTKRGQDVALRCDPISGHVSLYWYRQALGQGPEFLTYFNYEAQQDKSGLPNDRFSAERPEGSISTLTIQRTEQRDSAMYRCASSIYRGEQFFGPGTRLTVL.

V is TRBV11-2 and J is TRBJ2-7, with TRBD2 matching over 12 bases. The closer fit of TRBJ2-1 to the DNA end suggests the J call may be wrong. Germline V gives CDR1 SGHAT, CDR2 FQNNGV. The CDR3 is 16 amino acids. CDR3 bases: TGTGCCAGCAGCAAAGGACTAGCGGGATCGCTCAATGAGCAGTTCTTC. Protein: CASSKGLAGSLNEQFF.

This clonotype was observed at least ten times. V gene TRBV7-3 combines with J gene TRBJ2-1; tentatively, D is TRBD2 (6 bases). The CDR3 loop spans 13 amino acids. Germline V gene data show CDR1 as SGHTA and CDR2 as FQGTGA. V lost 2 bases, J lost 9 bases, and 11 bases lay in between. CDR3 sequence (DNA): TGTGCCAGCAGCTTAGGGGGGTGGGGTGAGCAGTTCTTC. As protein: CASSLGGWGEQFF.

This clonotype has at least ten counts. The DNA for the CDR3 is TGTGCCTCTAAACAGGGGGAGGATGAGCAGTTCTTC. Translating it yields CASKQGEDEQFF. The chain joins TRBV27 to TRBJ2-1; 8 positions agree with TRBD1. V lost 11 bases and J lost 8; bases outside the gene matches: 8. The CDR3 runs to 12 residues. Germline CDR1 MNHEY, CDR2 SMNVEV (reference sequence).

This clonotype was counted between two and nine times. The CDR3: CASSLRREDTGELFF. In DNA form, the CDR3 reads TGTGCCAGCTCACTCAGGCGGGAGGACACCGGGGAGCTGTTTTTT. The chain has TRBV18 and TRBJ2-2, with 8 bases aligning to TRBD2. Losses at the gene ends were 4 bases for V and 3 bases for J; bases not matched to a gene: 4. This CDR3 spans 15 amino acids. Per the germline V gene, CDR1 is KGHSH and CDR2 is LQKENI.

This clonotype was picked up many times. The CDR3 protein is CASSLTGAGAGYEQYF. CDR3 nucleotides: TGTGCCAGCAGCTTAACCGGCGCGGGAGCGGGCTATGAGCAGTACTTC. This rearrangement joins TRBV7-2 to TRBJ2-5, with 7 bases matching TRBD2. The CDR3 has 16 amino acids. Germline V gene lookup returns CDR1 SGHTA and CDR2 FQGNSA. V was clipped by 2 bases and J by 11 bases; unmatched bases: 17. Variable domain in full (rest from reference TRBV7-2 and TRBJ2-5): GAGVSQSPSNKVTEKGKDVELRCDPISGHTALYWYRQSLGQGLEFLIYFQGNSAPDKSGLPSDRFSAERTGGSVSTLTIQRTQQEDSAVYLCASSLTGAGAGYEQYFGPGTRLLVL.

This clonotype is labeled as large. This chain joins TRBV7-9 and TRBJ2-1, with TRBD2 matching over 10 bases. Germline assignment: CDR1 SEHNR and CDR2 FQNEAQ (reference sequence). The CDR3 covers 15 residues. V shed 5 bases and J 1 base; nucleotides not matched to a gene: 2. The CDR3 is CASSRSGRSYNEQFF. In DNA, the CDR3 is TGTGCCAGCAGCCGTAGCGGGAGGTCCTACAATGAGCAGTTCTTC.

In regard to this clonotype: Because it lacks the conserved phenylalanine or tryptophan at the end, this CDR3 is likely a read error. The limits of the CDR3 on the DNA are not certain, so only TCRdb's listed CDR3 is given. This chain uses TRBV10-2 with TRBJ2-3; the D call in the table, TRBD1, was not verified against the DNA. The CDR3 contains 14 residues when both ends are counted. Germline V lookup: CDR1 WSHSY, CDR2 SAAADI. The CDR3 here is CASSMQGGEQFFGP.